The T cell receptor (beta chain) described here comes from a study of vaccination effects on CD4 cells after COVID-19. Study-wide findings and caveats: Newly vaccine-induced clones made up most of the convalescents' post-vaccine spike-reactive clones.

Details on this clone: No antigen is known for it.

Germline CDR1 reads SNHLY; CDR2 reads FYNNEI. CDR3 length equals 14 residues. V was clipped by 5 bases and J by 4 bases; unmatched bases: 5. Profiling relied on immunoSEQ multiplex PCR, and the TCRdb table lists in-frame clones only, not all of them. The table shows more than 35,000 clones, with around 72% occurring only once. Viral peptide pools were used in the ViraFEST assay to expand antigen-specific CD4+ T cells, and sequencing came afterward. Having been cultured for about 10 days, the cells underwent CD4+ T cell isolation. It was between March and December 2020 that the person had a SARS-CoV-2 infection confirmed by PCR.

The TCR was taken from a human donor who had a prior SARS-CoV-2 infection. The chain carries TRBV2 and TRBJ1-3, with TRBD1 matching over 7 bases. The sequences come from CD4+ T cells from PBMCs cultured with a peptide pool, collected before COVID-19 vaccination. The CDR3 coding sequence is TGTGCCAGCAGTTTACAGGGGCCGGGAAACACCATATATTTT. This sequence encodes CASSLQGPGNTIYF.